These 17 T cell receptor beta chains were sequenced from one sample in a study of shared clonotypes between healthy human individuals. Some clones are missing from TCRdb's copy, which holds only in-frame ones; the method was immunoSEQ multiplex PCR. The repertoire holds approximately 2.3 million clones, with more than 85% as singletons. Material for sequencing was naive CD4+ T cells from PBMCs. Described subset: CD45RA+ positively selected. The receptors were sampled from a man younger than 35 in good health. Some clones in this sample may be carry-over from other donors' samples.

The gene calls are TRBV6-5 and TRBJ2-5; D is possibly TRBD1 or TRBD2 (5 bases each). V gave up 6 bases and J gave up 1 base, with 12 bases separating them. This CDR3 has 14 amino acids. In germline, CDR1 is MNHEY, CDR2 SVGAGI. The CDR3 protein is CASSKNGAQETQYF. In DNA form, the CDR3 reads TGTGCCAGCAGCAAAAACGGGGCCCAAGAGACCCAGTACTTC.

The chain links TRBV7-2 to TRBJ2-1, with TRBD2 matching 8 bases. The CDR3 totals 14 residues. The V gene's germline CDR1 is SGHTA and CDR2 FQGNSA. Losses at the gene ends were 5 bases for V and 9 bases for J; bases not matched to a gene: 9. The CDR3 coding sequence is TGTGCCAGCAGCCCCGAGTCTGCGGGAGGTGAGCAGTTCTTC. Amino acid sequence: CASSPESAGGEQFF.

This rearrangement joins TRBV7-2 to TRBJ2-3; D is tentatively TRBD1 or TRBD2 (5 bases each). The V end lost 5 bases, the J end lost 5 bases, and 14 bases lay between the germline ends. Per germline, CDR1 SGHTA and CDR2 FQGNSA. This CDR3 has 14 residues. The CDR3 nucleotides are TGTGCCAGCAGCCAAGACAGCGGTCAAGATACGCAGTATTTT. It is translated as CASSQDSGQDTQYF.

This chain links TRBV27 with TRBJ2-7; D may be TRBD1 (6 bases). The CDR3 has 16 residues. Trimming took 6 bases from V and 0 from J, leaving 18 bases between them. Germline V gene lookup returns CDR1 MNHEY and CDR2 SMNVEV (reference sequence). CDR3 in DNA: TGTGCCAGCAGCCCGCAAAGGGGGATGTTCTCCTACGAGCAGTACTTC. This gives the protein CASSPQRGMFSYEQYF.

The chain links TRBV5-1 to TRBJ2-3; TRBD2 matches at 8 bases. Germline V CDR1 and CDR2: SGHRS, YFSETQ. CDR3 length: 15 amino acids. The J segment lost 2 bases and the V segment lost 7 bases, leaving 9 bases of the junction unmatched. The CDR3 loop is CASRRGGLNTDTQYF. The CDR3 coding sequence is TGCGCCAGCCGCCGGGGGGGACTTAACACAGATACGCAGTATTTT.

The gene calls are TRBV5-4 and TRBJ1-1; D gene ambiguous. Germline V CDR1 and CDR2: SGHNT, YYREEE (reference sequence). V was trimmed by 5 bases and J by 3 bases, leaving 17 bases between them. The CDR3 is made up of 15 amino acids. Here the CDR3 reads CASRGASSGDTEAFF. DNA of the CDR3: TGTGCCAGCAGGGGTGCCTCGTCGGGAGACACTGAAGCTTTCTTT. The full variable domain, with the rest looked up from reference TRBV5-4 and TRBJ1-1, is ETGVTQSPTHLIKTRGQQVTLRCSSQSGHNTVSWYQQALGQGPQFIFQYYREEENGRGNFPPRFSGLQFPNYSSELNVNALELDDSALYLCASRGASSGDTEAFFGQGTRLTVV.

Worth noting for this clone: Distinct nucleotide sequences in the sample also encode this CDR3. V gene TRBV18 combines with J gene TRBJ2-7, with D unclear. The length of the CDR3 is 12 residues. Trimming pared 3 bases from V and 4 bases from J, leaving 7 bases between. Germline CDR1 KGHSH, CDR2 LQKENI. The CDR3 DNA follows: TGTGCCAGCTCACCTGACCGGTACGAGCAGTACTTC. Translating gives CASSPDRYEQYF. The whole variable domain, remainder taken from reference TRBV18 and TRBJ2-7, is NAGVMQNPRHLVRRRGQEARLRCSPMKGHSHVYWYRQLPEEGLKFMVYLQKENIIDESGMPKERFSAEFPKEGPSILRIQQVVRGDSAAYFCASSPDRYEQYFGPGTRLTVT.

The rearrangement joins TRBV2 to TRBJ2-4, with D possibly matching TRBD2 (7 bases). The CDR3 has 14 residues. Trimming removed 3 bases from V and 3 bases from J, with 9 bases in between. Per germline, CDR1 SNHLY and CDR2 FYNNEI. The CDR3 loop is CASSDRGGKNIQYF. The CDR3 DNA follows: TGTGCCAGCAGTGATAGGGGGGGCAAAAACATTCAGTACTTC.

The rearrangement links TRBV7-8 to TRBJ1-5; a weak D match, TRBD1 (6 bases). The CDR3 consists of 15 residues. Trimming took 2 bases from V and 5 from J, leaving 13 bases between them. The germline V gene encodes CDR1 SGHVS and CDR2 FQNEAQ. The CDR3 coding sequence is TGTGCCAGCAGCTTAAGGGACATAGTGGATCAGCCCCAGCATTTT. It codes for CASSLRDIVDQPQHF.

This clone has only one observation. Other DNA variants within this sample encode the same CDR3. The rearrangement joins TRBV20-1 to TRBJ2-3; D gene uncertain. CDR3 length: 10 amino acids. CDR1 is DFQATT, CDR2 SNEGSKA, per germline (reference sequence). The V gene lost 3 bases and the J gene lost 8 bases, with 6 bases spanning the gap. The CDR3 nucleotides are TGCAGTGCTAGGGTTGGTACGCAGTATTTT. As protein: CSARVGTQYF.

The rearrangement joins TRBV28 to TRBJ2-7, with 9 bases matching TRBD2. Per the germline V gene, CDR1 is MDHEN and CDR2 is SYDVKM. The CDR3 is 13 amino acids. V gave up 8 bases and J gave up 5 bases; unmatched junction bases: 7. The CDR3 protein is CASLPSGTNEQYF. CDR3 bases: TGTGCCAGCCTCCCTAGCGGGACCAACGAGCAGTACTTC.

This clone came up a few times. This rearrangement joins TRBV7-2 to TRBJ1-1; D is ambiguous. Germline-derived CDR1 and CDR2 are SGHTA and FQGNSA. Trimming removed 6 bases from V and 1 base from J, with 9 bases in between. CDR3 length equals 13 residues. CDR3 region: CASSRLGNTEAFF. The DNA of the CDR3 is TGTGCCAGCAGTAGGTTGGGGAACACTGAAGCTTTCTTT.

The rearrangement joins TRBV5-1 to TRBJ2-7; D tentatively reads TRBD1 or TRBD2 (5 bases each). Trimming took off 4 bases at V and 4 bases at J, with 15 bases between the two ends. The CDR3 has 14 residues. CDR1 and CDR2 (germline): SGHRS, YFSETQ. The CDR3 is CASSHGRDRYEQYF. CDR3 nucleotides: TGCGCCAGCAGCCACGGCCGGGACCGATACGAGCAGTACTTC. The full variable domain, completed using reference TRBV5-1 and TRBJ2-7, is KAGVTQTPRYLIKTRGQQVTLSCSPISGHRSVSWYQQTPGQGLQFLFEYFSETQRNKGNFPGRFSGRQFSNSRSEMNVSTLELGDSALYLCASSHGRDRYEQYFGPGTRLTVT.

V gene TRBV7-2 combines with J gene TRBJ2-3, with D hard to call. Per the germline V gene, CDR1 is SGHTA and CDR2 is FQGNSA. This CDR3 contains 12 residues. Trimming took 7 bases from V and 3 from J, leaving 8 bases between them. The CDR3 sequence: CASTQSTDTQYF. In nucleotides, the CDR3 is TGTGCCAGCACCCAAAGTACAGATACGCAGTATTTT. The full variable domain, with the rest looked up from reference TRBV7-2 and TRBJ2-3, is GAGVSQSPSNKVTEKGKDVELRCDPISGHTALYWYRQSLGQGLEFLIYFQGNSAPDKSGLPSDRFSAERTGGSVSTLTIQRTQQEDSAVYLCASTQSTDTQYFGPGTRLTVL.

Points on this clone: This same CDR3 is encoded by further DNA sequences in the sample. This chain joins TRBV18 and TRBJ2-1; 13 bases line up with TRBD2. J gave up 6 bases and V 0 bases, and 2 bases lay outside the gene matches. CDR1 KGHSH and CDR2 LQKENI come from the germline V gene. The CDR3 runs 16 residues. This CDR3 reads CASSPPGTSGINEQFF. The DNA of the CDR3 is TGTGCCAGCTCACCACCGGGGACTAGCGGGATCAATGAGCAGTTCTTC.

This clone occurred once. This chain joins TRBV4-2 and TRBJ2-5; TRBD2 agrees at 7 bases. The CDR3 sequence is 14 residues long. The junction had 5 bases not matched to a gene; V was cut back by 3 bases and J by 4 bases. Germline CDR1 LGHNA, CDR2 YNFKEQ. The DNA of the CDR3 is TGTGCCAGCAGCCAGAGCGGGATCGGAGAGACCCAGTACTTC. This encodes CASSQSGIGETQYF.

This chain links TRBV28 with TRBJ2-2; 7 nucleotides match TRBD2. The CDR3 is 17 amino acids. V gave up 3 bases and J gave up 6 bases; unmatched junction bases: 13. CDR1 and CDR2 from the germline V gene are MDHEN and SYDVKM. In DNA form, the CDR3 reads TGTGCCAGCAGTTTCTCATACCTAACGGCGGGAGCCGGGGAGCTGTTTTTT. This translates into CASSFSYLTAGAGELFF.